This passage covers 18 T cell receptor beta chains from one sample sequenced in a study of T cells in Graves' hyperthyroidism and ophthalmopathy. There were TCR beta CDR3 regions amplified from RNA transcripts. A set of HTBI primers served as the primers for a first-round RT-PCR of the TCR CDR3. In TCRdb, the multiplex PCR reads were re-called with MiXCR into one record per CDR3 protein. The data hold approximately 330,000 distinct CDR3 sequences, with around 20% observed a single time. The sample consisted of blood. The receptors derive from a woman aged 45-59 years with Graves' hyperthyroidism.

The chain employs TRBV9 and TRBJ1-6, with TRBD1 identical over 11 bases. The CDR3 has 15 residues. V was clipped by 0 bases and J by 11 bases; unmatched bases: 4. Germline V gene sequence: CDR1 SGDLS, CDR2 YYNGEE. The CDR3 sequence: CASSVEGTGGAPLHF. CDR3 DNA: TGTGCCAGCAGCGTAGAGGGGACAGGGGGAGCACCCCTCCACTTT.

This chain uses TRBV6-4 with TRBJ1-5; D might be TRBD1 (5 bases). CDR3 length: 18 residues. V was clipped by 4 bases and J by 0 bases, with 19 bases between them. Germline assignment: CDR1 MRHNA and CDR2 SNTAGT. CDR3 sequence (DNA): TGTGCCAGCAGTGTCACCGGGGCCGGATTTTATAGCAATCAGCCCCAGCATTTT. Protein sequence: CASSVTGAGFYSNQPQHF.

This clonotype was counted only a few times. The germline gene is not matched at one end of the junction; a read error may be the cause. The rearrangement uses TRBV7-9 and TRBJ2-7; TRBD2 might be the D (6 bases). Germline CDR1 and CDR2: SEHNR and FQNEAQ (reference sequence). The CDR3 totals 15 residues. Here the CDR3 DNA reads TGTGCCGGCAGCGTGCTAGCGAAGGGGCCCTACGAGCAGTACTTC. As protein: CAGSVLAKGPYEQYF.

This clonotype came up many times. The chain employs TRBV28 and TRBJ1-5; D uncertain. Germline CDR1 and CDR2: MDHEN and SYDVKM. The CDR3 extends over 14 amino acids. The V end lost 7 bases, the J end lost 6 bases, and 16 bases lay between the germline ends. The CDR3 loop is CASIGLGGSQPQHF. The CDR3, as DNA: TGTGCCAGCATAGGGCTAGGAGGGAGTCAGCCCCAGCATTTT.

In its sample, this clonotype was seen many times. Written as DNA, the CDR3 is TGTGCCAGCAAAACCTCGGGACAGACTAACTATGGCTACACCTTC. This codes for CASKTSGQTNYGYTF. The chain employs TRBV6-1 and TRBJ1-2; 7 bases match TRBD1. Germline-derived CDR1 and CDR2 are MNHNS and SASEGT. The ends lost 7 bases at V and 0 bases at J; junction bases unmatched: 8. The CDR3 sequence is 15 residues long.

V usage is TRBV2 and J usage is TRBJ2-3; D might be TRBD2 (5 bases). Trimming removed 10 bases at V and 0 bases at J, with 17 bases between. CDR1 SNHLY and CDR2 FYNNEI come from the germline V gene. This CDR3 is 15 amino acids long. The CDR3: CATSPWGASTDTQYF. DNA for the CDR3: TGTGCCACCTCCCCTTGGGGAGCTAGCACAGATACGCAGTATTTT. Full variable domain (remainder filled in from reference TRBV2 and TRBJ2-3): EPEVTQTPSHQVTQMGQEVILRCVPISNHLYFYWYRQILGQKVEFLVSFYNNEISEKSEIFDDQFSVERPDGSNFTLKIRSTKLEDSAMYFCATSPWGASTDTQYFGPGTRLTVL.

The chain is built from TRBV19 and TRBJ2-7; the D gene is possibly TRBD1 (6 bases). Germline-derived CDR1 and CDR2 are LNHDA and SQIVND (reference sequence). This CDR3 has 14 amino acids. Trimming removed 6 bases from V and 0 bases from J, with 12 bases in between. The CDR3 bases are TGTGCCAGTAGAACCACAGGGAGCTCCTACGAGCAGTACTTC. This sequence encodes CASRTTGSSYEQYF.

This chain connects TRBV27 to TRBJ2-2, with 10 bases lining up with TRBD1. Germline V gene lookup returns CDR1 MNHEY and CDR2 SMNVEV (reference sequence). V lost 2 bases, J lost 6 bases, and 9 bases stayed unmatched. This CDR3 is built from 17 residues. Written as DNA, the CDR3 is TGTGCCAGCAGTTTACTCGCCAGACAGGGGGCCCCCGGGGAGCTGTTTTTT. Its protein is CASSLLARQGAPGELFF.

This clonotype was recorded many times. V is TRBV5-1 and J is TRBJ1-1; 7 positions agree with TRBD1. CDR1 is SGHRS and CDR2 is YFSETQ in the germline V gene. This CDR3 contains 13 residues. Unmatched junction bases numbered 4, after V lost 0 bases and J lost 8 bases. CDR3 protein: CASSLVQGGEAFF. DNA for the CDR3: TGCGCCAGCAGCTTGGTTCAGGGGGGCGAAGCTTTCTTT. Combining the CDR3 with reference TRBV5-1 and TRBJ1-1 gives the whole variable domain KAGVTQTPRYLIKTRGQQVTLSCSPISGHRSVSWYQQTPGQGLQFLFEYFSETQRNKGNFPGRFSGRQFSNSRSEMNVSTLELGDSALYLCASSLVQGGEAFFGQGTRLTVV.

This clonotype showed up many times. This chain uses TRBV19 with TRBJ2-3; D might be TRBD1 or TRBD2, each matching 5 bases. CDR1 and CDR2 (germline): LNHDA, SQIVND (reference sequence). The V end was cut by 5 bases, the J end by 9 bases, with 15 bases between. This CDR3 has 13 residues. CDR3 nucleotides: TGTGCCAGTAGTCGTGACGGGGCGATCACGCAGTATTTT. This sequence encodes CASSRDGAITQYF.

This clonotype was seen repeatedly, ten times or more. V usage is TRBV2 and J usage is TRBJ1-1; TRBD1 matches 7 bases. V dropped 7 bases and J dropped 1; count of bases not matched to a gene: 12. Germline CDR1 is SNHLY and CDR2 is FYNNEI. The CDR3 loop spans 16 amino acids. Written as DNA, the CDR3 is TGTGCCAGCATCCAGGGGGGCAGGGCCTCGAACACTGAAGCTTTCTTT. This codes for CASIQGGRASNTEAFF. Complete variable domain (other parts from reference TRBV2 and TRBJ1-1): EPEVTQTPSHQVTQMGQEVILRCVPISNHLYFYWYRQILGQKVEFLVSFYNNEISEKSEIFDDQFSVERPDGSNFTLKIRSTKLEDSAMYFCASIQGGRASNTEAFFGQGTRLTVV.

Comments on this clonotype: This may be a read error: a much more frequent sequence differs by one nucleotide. J is TRBJ1-2 and V is TRBV28; a weak D match, TRBD1 (5 bases). V shed 8 bases and J shed 6 bases, with 16 bases lying between them. The CDR3 consists of 13 residues. CDR1 and CDR2 (germline): MDHEN, SYDVKM. CDR3 loop: CASAKGRGDGYTF. CDR3 nucleotide sequence: TGTGCCAGCGCCAAGGGAAGGGGAGATGGCTACACCTTC.

This clonotype was counted many times. The rearrangement uses TRBV20-1 and TRBJ2-1; D ambiguous. This CDR3 region has 12 residues. Germline assignment: CDR1 DFQATT and CDR2 SNEGSKA (reference sequence). Trimming pared 6 bases from V and 5 bases from J, leaving 11 bases between. The CDR3 nucleotides read TGCAGTGCCGCCCTAGATCACAATGAGCAGTTCTTC. This codes for CSAALDHNEQFF.

The chain links TRBV28 to TRBJ1-1, with D hard to call. V was clipped by 2 bases and J by 4 bases, with 14 bases between them. The CDR3 length is 15 residues. Germline values: CDR1 MDHEN, CDR2 SYDVKM. The CDR3 loop reads CASSLDLGGSTEAFF. The CDR3 coding sequence is TGTGCCAGCAGTTTAGATTTAGGTGGAAGCACTGAAGCTTTCTTT.

This clonotype was observed at least ten times. The chain has TRBV5-1 and TRBJ1-4; TRBD1 agrees at 7 bases. CDR1 and CDR2 (germline): SGHRS, YFSETQ. The CDR3 sequence is 15 residues long. V dropped 0 bases and J dropped 1; count of bases not matched to a gene: 0. The CDR3: CASSLDRGTNEKLFF. CDR3 coding DNA: TGCGCCAGCAGCTTGGACAGGGGAACTAATGAAAAACTGTTTTTT. Looking up the rest from reference TRBV5-1 and TRBJ1-4 gives the full variable domain: KAGVTQTPRYLIKTRGQQVTLSCSPISGHRSVSWYQQTPGQGLQFLFEYFSETQRNKGNFPGRFSGRQFSNSRSEMNVSTLELGDSALYLCASSLDRGTNEKLFFGSGTQLSVL.

The genes are TRBV12-3 or TRBV12-4 and TRBJ1-1; 8 bases align to TRBD1. The trim removed 6 bases at V and 4 bases at J, leaving 7 bases unmatched. The CDR3 covers 14 residues. Here the CDR3 DNA reads TGTGCCAGCAGAGCAGGGGGCTACCGCACTGAAGCTTTCTTT. This codes for CASRAGGYRTEAFF.

V usage is TRBV19 and J usage is TRBJ2-3; D gene uncertain. Trimming pared 1 base from V and 1 base from J, leaving 12 bases between. Germline V gives CDR1 LNHDA, CDR2 SQIVND (reference sequence). CDR3 length: 16 amino acids. The DNA of the CDR3 is TGTGCCAGTAGTATAGTTCCGAACCTTCGCACAGATACGCAGTATTTT. Amino acid sequence: CASSIVPNLRTDTQYF.

The V gene is TRBV5-5, the J gene TRBJ2-7; D unclear. CDR3 length: 14 amino acids. V was shortened by 4 bases and J by 0 bases, with 11 bases between the two germline ends. Germline V gives CDR1 SGHKS, CDR2 YYEKEE (reference sequence). The CDR3 coding sequence is TGTGCCAGCAGCAGGGTCCTGGGCTCCTACGAGCAGTACTTC. This encodes CASSRVLGSYEQYF.